Sequencing of this T cell receptor beta chain was carried out in a study of blood T cell repertoires in COVID-19. Across the whole study: Acute and convalescent COVID-19 specimens originated in the United States, Italy and Spain. In each case, the material was cDNA or gDNA derived from T cells, B-cell-depleted T cells, or PBMCs.

Original handling: Nucleated cell number was recorded as an estimate derived from reference gene primer amplification. Produced via immunoSEQ multiplex PCR; TCRdb's table is partial and in-frame only. The V and J calls and clone size come from that table; D and trimming were worked out from the DNA. The sample has some 400,000 clones, around 84% seen once; the top ten hold more than 0.85%. Sequencing was done on a sample of peripheral blood. This receptor was taken from a human donor with acute or convalescent COVID-19. The donor label of this sample is uncertain.

CDR3 sequence: CASSQDQWESNQPQHF. The CDR3 DNA follows: TGTGCCAGCAGCCAAGATCAATGGGAGAGCAATCAGCCCCAGCATTTT. J is TRBJ1-5 and V is TRBV4-2; D uncertain. Germline lookup yields CDR1 LGHNA and CDR2 YNFKEQ. The length of the CDR3 is 16 residues. Trimming took 0 bases from V and 1 from J, leaving 10 bases between them.